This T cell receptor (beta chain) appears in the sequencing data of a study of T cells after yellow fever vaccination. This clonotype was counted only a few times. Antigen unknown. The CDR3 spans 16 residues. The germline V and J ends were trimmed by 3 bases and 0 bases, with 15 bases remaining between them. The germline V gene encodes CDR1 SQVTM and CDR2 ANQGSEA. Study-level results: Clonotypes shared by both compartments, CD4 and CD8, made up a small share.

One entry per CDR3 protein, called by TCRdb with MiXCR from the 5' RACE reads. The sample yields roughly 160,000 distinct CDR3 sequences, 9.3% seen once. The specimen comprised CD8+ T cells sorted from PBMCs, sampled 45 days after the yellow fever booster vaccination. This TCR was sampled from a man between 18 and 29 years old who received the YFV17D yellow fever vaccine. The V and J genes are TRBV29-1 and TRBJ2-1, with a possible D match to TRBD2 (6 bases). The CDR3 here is CSVENPGGSSYNEQFF. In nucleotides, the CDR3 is TGCAGCGTTGAGAACCCCGGAGGGAGCTCCTACAATGAGCAGTTCTTC.